The entry below describes one TCR beta chain. What it binds is not known. Using immunoSEQ multiplex PCR, the repertoire was profiled, and TCRdb retains in-frame clones only, with some absent. The data show more than 2,000 clones, roughly two fifths seen once. The CDR3 extends over 16 amino acids. The sample is drawn from a study of T cells in localized non-small cell lung cancer. Study-level points and caveats: Elevated blood T cell density was associated with longer overall survival. Adjacent uninvolved lung tissue had the highest T cell clonality, exceeding tumor.

V gene TRBV1 combines with J gene TRBJ2-1; the table's D call TRBD2 went unverified against the DNA. TRBV1 is assigned pseudogene status. This TCR came from a male donor aged 60 or older with stage I squamous cell lung carcinoma. The sequences come from lung tumor tissue, collected before any cancer treatment. CDR3 nucleotide sequence: TGCGCCAGCAGCCAAGGGCTAGCGGGTTCTTACAATGAGCAGTTCTTC. Its protein is CASSQGLAGSYNEQFF.